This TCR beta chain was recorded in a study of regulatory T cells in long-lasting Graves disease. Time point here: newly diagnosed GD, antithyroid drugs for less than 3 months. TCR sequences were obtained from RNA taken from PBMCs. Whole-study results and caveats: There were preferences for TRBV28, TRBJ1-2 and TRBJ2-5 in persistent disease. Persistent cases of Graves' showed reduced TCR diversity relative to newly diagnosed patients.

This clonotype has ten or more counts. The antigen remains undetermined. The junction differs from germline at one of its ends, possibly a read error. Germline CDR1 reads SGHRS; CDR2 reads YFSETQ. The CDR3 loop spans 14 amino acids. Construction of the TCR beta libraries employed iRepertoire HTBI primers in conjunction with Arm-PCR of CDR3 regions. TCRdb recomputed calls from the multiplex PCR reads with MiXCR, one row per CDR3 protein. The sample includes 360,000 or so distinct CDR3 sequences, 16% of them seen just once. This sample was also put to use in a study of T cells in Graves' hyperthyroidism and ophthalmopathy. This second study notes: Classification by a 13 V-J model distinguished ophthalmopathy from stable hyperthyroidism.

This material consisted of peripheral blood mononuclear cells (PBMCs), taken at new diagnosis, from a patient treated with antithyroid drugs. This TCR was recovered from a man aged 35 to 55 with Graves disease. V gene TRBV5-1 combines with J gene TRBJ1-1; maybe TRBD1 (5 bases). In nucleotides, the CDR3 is TGTGCCAGCAGCTTAGACAGCTCGAACACTGAAGCTTTCTTT. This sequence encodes CASSLDSSNTEAFF.